This T cell receptor (beta chain) is from a study of T cell responses to AZD1222 COVID-19 vaccine. Overall study results and limits: Vaccine-associated CD4 TCRs ranged over spike, dominating at 160-218 and 743-854.

A remark on this clone: As yet, its antigen is unknown.

The table came from immunoSEQ multiplex PCR; TCRdb's copy has only in-frame clones and leaves some out. The data show about 120,000 clones, approximately 85% seen once. Material: peripheral blood, obtained on day 0 of MenACWY control vaccination. The TCR comes from an adult in good health.

The CDR3 sequence is CASSLDGASSSEAFF. CDR3 nucleotide sequence: TGCGCCAGCAGCTTGGACGGGGCTTCGAGCTCTGAAGCTTTCTTT. This chain connects TRBV5-1 to TRBJ1-1, with D possibly matching TRBD1 (5 bases). This CDR3 spans 15 amino acids. Germline V CDR1 and CDR2: SGHRS, YFSETQ. V dropped 0 bases and J dropped 6 bases, with 15 bases sitting between them.